The rows below give T cell receptor beta chains drawn from one sample of a study of blood T cell repertoires in COVID-19. The repertoire was sequenced with immunoSEQ multiplex PCR; TCRdb's copy has only in-frame clones and lacks some. This table has approximately 61,000 clones, 88% appearing once. Sequenced sample: peripheral blood. The origin of the receptors is a woman older than 75 with active COVID-19. The CDR3 runs from the conserved cysteine through the conserved F or W. Fields, in order: V gene, D gene, CDR3 protein. The D gene is left open where the match is weak.

TRBV5-4 | TRBD2 | CASSLAGGSREQYF
TRBV5-1 | . | CASSLDQFSYEQYF
TRBV14 | . | CASSQDMNTEAFF
TRBV2 | . | CASRGDTFYEQYF
TRBV30 | . | CAWSVGAAGANVLTF
TRBV5-5 | TRBD1 | CASSPDGQGYEKLFF
TRBV7-8 | . | CASSFGQQNTGELFF
TRBV6-6 | TRBD2 | CASIFGGNAGELFF
TRBV24-1 | TRBD1 | CATSAPYGAGGPDTQYF
TRBV2 | TRBD2 | CASRMGGSGANVLTF
TRBV9 | TRBD2 | CASSVDSGGGETQYF
TRBV7-2 | TRBD1 | CASSSRTGKYEQYF
TRBV6-5 | . | CASRRAGPYEQYF
TRBV7-3 | TRBD2 | CASSSGGSGGSYNEQFF
TRBV12-3/TRBV12-4 | . | CASSLRGGGYTF
TRBV5-1 | TRBD2 | CASSLLGGGSYEQYF
TRBV7-9 | . | CASSPQAGGYGYTF
TRBV28 | TRBD2 | CASSSIASGGTGELFF
TRBV11-2 | . | CASSPIDGSSYEQYF
TRBV12-3/TRBV12-4 | . | CASSFSGNSPLHF
TRBV6-2/TRBV6-3 | . | CASSYSRGGDQETQYF
TRBV4-2 | . | CASSQEVRGAYEQYF
TRBV13 | TRBD1 | CASSRQGLTYEQYF
TRBV7-2 | TRBD2 | CASSLATSSGNTQYF
TRBV7-8 | TRBD2 | CASCFGGGGTDTQYF
TRBV5-1 | . | CASSGATSSYEQYF